The 20 T cell receptor beta chains in this list originate from one sample, sequenced in a study of T cell responses to AZD1222 COVID-19 vaccine. Here immunoSEQ multiplex PCR was the method, and the copy in TCRdb shows in-frame clones only, minus some. The sample yields about 180,000 clones, around 90% seen once. The sequencing used peripheral blood, collected 28 days after the second AZD1222 dose. These receptor sequences come from an adult who received the AZD1222 COVID-19 vaccine.

This chain links TRBV13 with TRBJ1-2; 10 nucleotides agree with TRBD1. Germline V gene lookup returns CDR1 PRHDT and CDR2 FYEKMQ (reference sequence). With 5 bases clipped from V and 4 bases from J, the junction kept 10 bases outside the gene matches. The CDR3 contains 16 residues. The CDR3, as DNA: TGTGCCAGCAGCCCCGGGGACAGGGGAATTGTCTATGGCTACACCTTC. Translated: CASSPGDRGIVYGYTF.

The chain uses TRBV14 and TRBJ2-7; D unresolved. This CDR3 comprises 13 residues. V was trimmed by 1 base and J by 6 bases, leaving 10 bases between them. CDR1 and CDR2 (germline): SGHDN, FVKESK. CDR3: CASSQAIIAEQYF. The CDR3 DNA reads as TGTGCCAGCAGCCAAGCCATAATAGCCGAGCAGTACTTC.

V and J are TRBV6-5 and TRBJ2-1; the D gene is possibly TRBD1 (7 bases). Germline loops: CDR1 MNHEY, CDR2 SVGAGI. The CDR3 is made up of 15 amino acids. Deletions cut 0 bases from V and 4 bases from J, with 10 bases between. This chain's CDR3 is CASSYSGGQYNEQFF. The DNA of the CDR3 is TGTGCCAGCAGTTACTCGGGGGGACAGTACAATGAGCAGTTCTTC.

The rearrangement links TRBV11-2 to TRBJ2-5; 7 bases agree with TRBD2. The germline V gene encodes CDR1 SGHAT and CDR2 FQNNGV. This CDR3 contains 15 residues. After removal of 3 bases from V and 5 bases from J, the junction contained 9 bases not matched to a gene. The CDR3 region has the DNA TGTGCCAGCAGCTTTTCCCGGGCAGCGGGGGAGACCCAGTACTTC. Amino acids: CASSFSRAAGETQYF.

The J gene is TRBJ1-2, the V gene TRBV25-1, with a tentative D call TRBD1 (6 bases). The CDR3 is 13 residues long. The V end lost 4 bases, the J end lost 10 bases, and 16 bases lay between the germline ends. The germline V gene has CDR1 MGHDK and CDR2 SYGVNS. The CDR3 coding sequence is TGTGCCAGCAGTGCCCCAGGACAGTTGGTCTACACCTTC. Amino acids: CASSAPGQLVYTF.

V is TRBV19 and J is TRBJ1-5, with a possible D match to TRBD1 (6 bases). The V end lost 6 bases, the J end lost 6 bases, and 21 bases lay between the germline ends. CDR3 length: 16 residues. Germline V gene data show CDR1 as LNHDA and CDR2 as SQIVND (reference sequence). The CDR3 spells CASRIPGQLTSQPQHF. In nucleotides, the CDR3 is TGTGCCAGTAGGATACCGGGACAATTGACGTCTCAGCCCCAGCATTTT.

This rearrangement joins TRBV7-3 to TRBJ1-2; TRBD1 might be the D (5 bases). V lost 5 bases to trimming and J lost 0 bases, with 7 bases between them. CDR3 length: 13 residues. Germline CDR1 is SGHTA and CDR2 is FQGTGA. The CDR3 is CASSPQANYGYTF. As DNA, the CDR3 is TGTGCCAGCAGCCCACAGGCTAACTATGGCTACACCTTC.

The chain carries TRBV5-1 and TRBJ2-7, with 7 bases matching TRBD1. J lost 1 base, V lost 4 bases, and 5 bases had no gene match. The CDR3 contains 14 residues. CDR1 is SGHRS, CDR2 YFSETQ, per germline. The CDR3 nucleotides read TGCGCCAGCAGCCCCGGGACAGAATCCTACGAGCAGTACTTC. The encoded protein is CASSPGTESYEQYF.

The chain carries TRBV3-1 (or the pseudogene TRBV3-2) and TRBJ1-2; 9 bases are a match to TRBD1. Germline lookup yields CDR1 LGHDT and CDR2 YNNKEL (reference sequence). V trimming: 0 bases; J trimming: 7 bases; junction bases outside the gene matches: 18. This CDR3 comprises 19 residues. The CDR3 region is CASSQDGGGQGFSQGGYTF. As DNA, the CDR3 is TGTGCCAGCAGCCAAGATGGGGGGGGACAGGGATTTTCCCAGGGTGGCTACACCTTC.

V and J are TRBV7-9 and TRBJ1-2; D not resolved. The germline gives CDR1 SEHNR, CDR2 FQNEAQ (reference sequence). The CDR3 sequence is 14 residues long. V was shortened by 5 bases and J by 4 bases, with 14 bases between the two germline ends. CDR3 DNA sequence: TGTGCCAGCAGCGACTATGGGCAGCCCTATGGCTACACCTTC. It specifies CASSDYGQPYGYTF.

The CDR3 region is CASSSPGGQVGNQPQHF. In DNA, the CDR3 is TGTGCCAGCAGCTCCCCGGGCGGTCAGGTCGGCAATCAGCCCCAGCATTTT. This chain connects TRBV7-8 to TRBJ1-5; D is undetermined. Trimming took off 4 bases at V and 2 bases at J, with 18 bases between the two ends. The CDR3 totals 17 residues. Germline CDR1 reads SGHVS; CDR2 reads FQNEAQ.

The chain uses TRBV6-5 and TRBJ1-1; 7 bases map to TRBD1. The CDR3 is made up of 15 amino acids. The trim removed 5 bases at V and 10 bases at J, leaving 16 bases unmatched. Looked up from germline, CDR1 is MNHEY and CDR2 is SVGAGI. CDR3 protein: CASSPRYRDSIRAFF. The CDR3 bases are TGTGCCAGCAGTCCACGTTACCGGGACAGTATTCGAGCTTTCTTT.

This chain joins TRBV5-6 and TRBJ1-2; the match to TRBD1 covers 7 bases. V trimming: 1 base; J trimming: 8 bases; junction bases outside the gene matches: 14. CDR1 SGHDT and CDR2 YYEEEE come from the germline V gene. The CDR3 extends over 16 amino acids. The DNA of the CDR3 is TGTGCCAGCAGCTTGCGCGGACTAGGGGGCGCGCAAGGCTACACCTTC. Translating it yields CASSLRGLGGAQGYTF.

CDR3 sequence reads: CASSFQRLAGVETQYF. The CDR3 DNA reads as TGTGCCAGCAGTTTCCAGAGACTAGCGGGAGTAGAGACCCAGTACTTC. This chain connects TRBV2 to TRBJ2-5; 12 positions agree with TRBD2. This CDR3 comprises 16 residues. The trim removed 5 bases at V and 4 bases at J, leaving 8 bases unmatched. Germline CDR1 reads SNHLY; CDR2 reads FYNNEI.

The rearrangement links TRBV6-6 to TRBJ2-7; D might be TRBD1 (6 bases). V was cut by 6 bases and J by 1 base, with 13 bases left in between. CDR3 length equals 14 residues. Per germline, CDR1 MNHNY and CDR2 SVGAGI (reference sequence). CDR3 DNA sequence: TGTGCCAGCAGGGTCAGGGGAGATTCCTACGAGCAGTACTTC. It translates to CASRVRGDSYEQYF.

The chain carries TRBV7-8 and TRBJ1-5; TRBD1 matches 9 bases. CDR3 length: 17 amino acids. Germline V gene lookup returns CDR1 SGHVS and CDR2 FQNEAQ. Trimming cost V 3 bases and J 5 bases; bases outside gene matches: 11. The CDR3 DNA reads as TGTGCCAGCAGCTTGGCCACCCGGACAGGGGTTTATCAGCCCCAGCATTTT. This gives the protein CASSLATRTGVYQPQHF.

J is TRBJ2-1 and V is TRBV9, with TRBD1 matching 8 bases. The CDR3 has 15 residues. Losses at the gene ends were 3 bases for V and 4 bases for J; bases not matched to a gene: 6. Germline CDR1 and CDR2: SGDLS and YYNGEE. CDR3 in amino acids: CASSAGQGAYNEQFF. CDR3 nucleotide sequence: TGTGCCAGCAGCGCCGGACAGGGAGCATACAATGAGCAGTTCTTC.

Concerning this clone itself: The same CDR3 arises from other DNA sequences in this sample as well. The chain carries TRBV18 and TRBJ2-5; D call uncertain. In germline, CDR1 is KGHSH, CDR2 LQKENI. V shed 3 bases and J shed 5 bases, with 7 bases lying between them. This CDR3 is built from 12 residues. The DNA of the CDR3 is TGTGCCAGCTCACCCCCAGGTGAGACCCAGTACTTC. Protein product: CASSPPGETQYF. The variable domain in full, completed from reference TRBV18 and TRBJ2-5, reads NAGVMQNPRHLVRRRGQEARLRCSPMKGHSHVYWYRQLPEEGLKFMVYLQKENIIDESGMPKERFSAEFPKEGPSILRIQQVVRGDSAAYFCASSPPGETQYFGPGTRLLVL.

The chain has TRBV29-1 and TRBJ1-2; TRBD1 aligns across 7 bases. Germline-derived CDR1 and CDR2 are SQVTM and ANQGSEA. The CDR3 runs to 13 residues. V lost 6 bases to trimming and J lost 4 bases; unmatched junction nucleotides: 8. The CDR3 here is CSVGRTGPYGYTF. DNA of the CDR3: TGCAGCGTCGGTAGGACAGGACCCTATGGCTACACCTTC. Full variable domain (rest looked up from reference TRBV29-1 and TRBJ1-2): SAVISQKPSRDICQRGTSLTIQCQVDSQVTMMFWYRQQPGQSLTLIATANQGSEATYESGFVIDKFPISRPNLTFSTLTVSNMSPEDSSIYLCSVGRTGPYGYTFGSGTRLTVV.

The chain joins TRBV5-6 to TRBJ1-2; 7 nucleotides agree with TRBD1. With 4 bases clipped from V and 2 bases from J, the junction kept 5 bases outside the gene matches. The length of the CDR3 is 14 residues. In germline, CDR1 is SGHDT, CDR2 YYEEEE. The CDR3 DNA follows: TGTGCCAGCAGCAGGGGACAGACCAACTATGGCTACACCTTC. Translating gives CASSRGQTNYGYTF.